A single TCR beta chain is shown here with its context. Its antigen remains unknown. The data were taken from a study of PD-1 blockade in classical Hodgkin lymphoma. The method was immunoSEQ multiplex PCR; TCRdb's version includes in-frame clones alone and lacks a portion of them. The sample holds about 61,000 clones, 87% seen once. The time point denotes: cycle 4 day 1 (C4D1), after less than 7 weeks of nivolumab. Following autologous stem cell transplantation, relapse occurred in every patient, and exposure to brentuximab vedotin varied. General study points: Researchers reported that CD4+ TCR diversity, though not CD8+, rose significantly by C4D1. Newly diagnosed patients and complete responders had comparable diversity at baseline. Reported findings placed baseline TCR diversity lower in newly diagnosed patients (compared with healthy donors).

The CDR3 sequence is 13 residues long. Trimming took 6 bases from V and 1 from J, leaving 8 bases between them. Germline loops: CDR1 MRHNA, CDR2 SNTAGT. This TCR was recovered from a human donor with classical Hodgkin lymphoma. The material sequenced was peripheral blood mononuclear cells (PBMCs), taken before the fourth cycle of nivolumab. The chain employs TRBV6-4 and TRBJ2-3; D not certain. The CDR3 DNA sequence: TGTGCCAGCAGGGGGATCGGCACAGATACGCAGTATTTT. Amino acids: CASRGIGTDTQYF.